The rows below give T cell receptor beta chains drawn from one sample of a study of shared clonotypes between healthy human individuals. Only in-frame clones appear in the TCRdb table, and some are missing; sequencing was by immunoSEQ multiplex PCR. The sample contains some 500,000 clones, roughly 95% of which appear only once. Sequencing was carried out using naive CD4+ T cells sorted from blood. The receptors come from a woman aged 25 to 39 in good health. Each CDR3 is given with its conserved first and last residue. D genes are given only for firm matches. Clone size, where shown, is once, few, many, or a class for clones that have expanded.

v_gene	d_gene	abundance	j_gene	CDR3aa	CDR3nt
TRBV18	TRBD1	once	TRBJ1-3	CASSSASGGTGDSGNTIYF	TGTGCCAGCTCAAGTGCCTCCGGTGGGACAGGCGACTCTGGAAACACCATATATTTT
TRBV14	.	.	TRBJ2-5	CASSLGSRVYQETQYF	TGTGCCAGCAGCCTAGGATCCAGGGTTTACCAAGAGACCCAGTACTTC
TRBV11-2	.	.	TRBJ2-7	CASSPTAGSQTYEQYF	TGTGCCAGCAGCCCAACGGCGGGGTCCCAGACCTACGAGCAGTACTTC
TRBV5-1	TRBD1	once	TRBJ1-6	CASSLGQGGFNSPLHF	TGCGCCAGCAGCTTGGGACAGGGAGGATTTAATTCACCCCTCCACTTT
TRBV2	TRBD1	once	TRBJ2-7	CASSARTGYNEQYF	TGTGCCAGCAGCGCCCGGACAGGGTACAACGAGCAGTACTTC
TRBV15	TRBD1	.	TRBJ1-2	CATSRGGQVGYGYTF	TGTGCCACCAGCAGAGGGGGACAGGTTGGGTACGGCTACACCTTC
TRBV10-3	TRBD2	once	TRBJ2-5	CAISGAFAGVGETQYF	TGTGCCATCAGTGGGGCTTTTGCGGGAGTCGGGGAGACCCAGTACTTC
TRBV6-4	TRBD1	.	TRBJ1-1	CASSFTGDTEAFF	TGTGCCAGCAGCTTTACAGGGGACACTGAAGCTTTCTTT
TRBV18	.	few	TRBJ2-7	CASSPLETGHSYEQYF	TGTGCCAGCTCACCACTCGAGACAGGCCACTCCTACGAGCAGTACTTC
TRBV27	.	.	TRBJ1-4	CASRGLWEEKLFF	TGTGCCAGCAGGGGACTTTGGGAAGAAAAACTGTTTTTT
TRBV28	TRBD1	.	TRBJ2-1	CASSHGQGGNEQFF	TGTGCCAGCAGTCACGGACAGGGGGGGAATGAGCAGTTCTTC
TRBV2	.	once	TRBJ1-6	CASSVSGSASPLHF	TGTGCCAGCAGTGTATCAGGGTCGGCATCACCCCTCCACTTT
TRBV28	.	.	TRBJ2-1	CALRARFF	TGTGCCCTAAGGGCCCGGTTCTTC
TRBV6-1	.	.	TRBJ1-3	CASRAGLNTIYF	TGTGCCAGTAGAGCGGGCCTAAACACCATATATTTT
TRBV29-1	.	.	TRBJ2-7	CSVLQSGFSYEQYF	TGCAGCGTTTTACAGAGCGGGTTCTCCTACGAGCAGTACTTC
TRBV7-2	TRBD2	.	TRBJ2-3	CASRGLAGTDTQYF	TGTGCCAGCAGGGGACTAGCGGGCACAGATACGCAGTATTTT
TRBV21-1	.	few	TRBJ1-1	CASSRGRFEAFF	TGTGCCAGCAGCAGAGGACGATTTGAAGCTTTCTTT
TRBV7-2	.	.	TRBJ1-3	CASSLVVAGGNTIYF	TGTGCCAGCAGCTTAGTGGTCGCGGGAGGAAACACCATATATTTT
TRBV11-2	TRBD1	.	TRBJ1-2	CASSDRDRDYGYTF	TGTGCCAGCAGTGACCGGGACAGGGACTATGGCTACACCTTC
TRBV11-3	.	.	TRBJ2-3	CASSLTPTDTQYF	TGTGCCAGCAGCTTGACCCCCACAGATACGCAGTATTTT
TRBV5-4	.	.	TRBJ2-7	CASSFGALGYDYEQYF	TGTGCCAGCAGCTTTGGGGCTTTGGGGTACGACTACGAGCAGTACTTC
TRBV5-4	TRBD1	.	TRBJ2-3	CASSTGGTDTQYF	TGTGCCAGCAGTACAGGGGGCACAGATACGCAGTATTTT
TRBV10-2	TRBD2	.	TRBJ2-3	CASSDGGPLAGVADTQYF	TGCGCCAGCAGTGATGGGGGCCCTTTAGCGGGAGTTGCAGATACGCAGTATTTT
TRBV20-1	.	.	TRBJ2-7	CSAAEVPEQYF	TGCAGTGCCGCTGAGGTCCCCGAGCAGTACTTC
TRBV11-2	.	.	TRBJ2-2	CASRPSGTGELFF	TGTGCCAGCAGGCCCAGCGGCACCGGGGAGCTGTTTTTT
TRBV6-1	.	.	TRBJ2-7	CASQTQDSAPYEQYF	TGTGCCAGCCAAACCCAGGACTCTGCCCCCTACGAGCAGTACTTC
TRBV28	TRBD2	once	TRBJ2-1	CASSLLGGLATNNEQFF	TGTGCCAGCAGTTTATTAGGCGGACTAGCGACCAACAATGAGCAGTTCTTC
TRBV29-1	.	once	TRBJ2-5	CSVSGVEEKETQYF	TGCAGCGTGTCCGGGGTTGAGGAAAAAGAGACCCAGTACTTC
TRBV15	TRBD1	.	TRBJ1-2	CATSRVDRPRTF	TGTGCCACCAGCAGAGTGGACAGGCCTAGGACCTTC
TRBV7-3	.	.	TRBJ2-1	CASSHGNIEQFF	TGTGCCAGCAGCCATGGAAATATAGAGCAGTTCTTC
TRBV5-6	.	.	TRBJ1-5	CASSLGRNQPQHF	TGTGCCAGCAGCTTGGGCAGGAATCAGCCCCAGCATTTT
TRBV9	TRBD2	.	TRBJ2-5	CASSVGTSDKTQYF	TGTGCCAGCAGCGTAGGGACTAGCGATAAGACCCAGTACTTC
TRBV28	.	once	TRBJ2-7	CASSLEGIDEQYF	TGTGCCAGCAGTTTAGAGGGGATCGACGAGCAGTACTTC
TRBV6-5	.	once	TRBJ1-3	CASSYGQPGSGNTIYF	TGTGCCAGCAGTTACGGACAGCCAGGCTCTGGAAACACCATATATTTT
TRBV6-1	TRBD1	.	TRBJ1-2	CASSEFGPGGGYGYTF	TGTGCCAGCAGTGAGTTTGGGCCAGGGGGCGGCTATGGCTACACCTTC
TRBV7-2	.	.	TRBJ2-3	CASREESGDTQYF	TGTGCCAGCAGGGAAGAGTCGGGCGATACGCAGTATTTT
TRBV28	TRBD2	.	TRBJ2-7	CATTGTSEMRYF	TGTGCCACAACCGGGACTAGCGAGATGCGGTACTTC
TRBV23-1	.	.	TRBJ2-5	CASSQSRSGGAKETQYF	TGCGCCAGCAGTCAATCGAGGTCCGGGGGCGCGAAGGAGACCCAGTACTTC
TRBV25-1	TRBD1	.	TRBJ2-6	CASSSRGLGGANVLTF	TGTGCCAGCAGTAGCAGGGGGCTAGGTGGGGCCAACGTCCTGACTTTC
TRBV7-9	.	.	TRBJ2-5	CASSLVRTSQETQYF	TGTGCCAGCAGCTTAGTGCGGACTTCCCAAGAGACCCAGTACTTC
TRBV6-1	.	.	TRBJ1-5	CASSDAGGNQPQHF	TGTGCCAGCAGTGATGCTGGGGGAAATCAGCCCCAGCATTTT
TRBV19	TRBD1	.	TRBJ2-2	CASTFQGAGTGELFF	TGTGCCAGTACATTCCAGGGGGCGGGTACCGGGGAGCTGTTTTTT
TRBV7-2	TRBD2	.	TRBJ2-7	CASETSGWPYEQYF	TGTGCCAGCGAGACTAGCGGGTGGCCCTACGAGCAGTACTTC
TRBV25-1	TRBD2	.	TRBJ2-5	CASSELAGGLETQYF	TGTGCCAGCAGTGAATTAGCGGGAGGGTTGGAGACCCAGTACTTC